A selection of T cell receptor beta chains follows, all from one sample in a study of T cells after posttransplantation cyclophosphamide. TCRdb keeps only in-frame clones here, not all; method: immunoSEQ multiplex PCR. Of around 15,000 clones in the sample, around 80% were seen once. The specimen was PBMCs, collected approximately 64 weeks after allogeneic stem cell transplant with calcineurin inhibitor and methotrexate. These receptors were collected from a male patient in his 30s who received an allogeneic stem cell transplant from an unrelated donor, was CMV-positive, and had acute and chronic GVHD. Among the T cells, some may be from the graft donor. Each CDR3 is given with its conserved first and last residue. D genes are given only for firm matches. Some rows mark clone size as missing; the rest say once, few, many or name a class of expanded clone.

j_call,v_call,d_call,clone_size,cdr3_aa,cdr3_nt
TRBJ2-5,TRBV5-4,TRBD1,few,CASSYRGPGETQYF,TGTGCCAGCAGCTACAGGGGGCCAGGGGAGACCCAGTACTTC
TRBJ2-7,TRBV7-9,TRBD1,-,CASSYRDRAHEQYF,TGTGCCAGCAGCTACCGGGACAGGGCCCACGAGCAGTACTTC
TRBJ1-6,TRBV7-2,-,-,CASSPQGLLSPLHF,TGTGCCAGCAGCCCACAGGGTCTACTTTCACCCCTCCACTTT
TRBJ2-1,TRBV7-9,TRBD2,once,CASSPVASGLNEQFF,TGTGCCAGCAGCCCAGTTGCTAGCGGCCTCAATGAGCAGTTCTTC
TRBJ2-5,TRBV12-5,TRBD2,-,CASGLVAGVGETQYF,TGTGCTAGTGGTTTGGTAGCGGGGGTCGGAGAGACCCAGTACTTC
TRBJ2-3,TRBV9,TRBD2,-,CASSVNSGGGTDTQYF,TGTGCCAGCAGCGTTAATAGCGGGGGAGGCACAGATACGCAGTATTTT
TRBJ2-3,TRBV7-2,-,-,CASSLTYGVTDTQYF,TGTGCCAGCAGCTTAACTTACGGGGTGACAGATACGCAGTATTTT
TRBJ1-1,TRBV19,-,few,CASKGLYTEAFF,TGTGCCAGTAAGGGGCTGTACACTGAAGCTTTCTTT
TRBJ2-7,TRBV7-2,TRBD2,-,CASSLVATSGYEQYF,TGTGCCAGCAGCTTAGTAGCGACTAGCGGCTACGAGCAGTACTTC
TRBJ1-2,TRBV4-1,-,-,CASSQGAEGTLINYGYTF,TGCGCCAGCAGCCAAGGGGCGGAAGGGACACTGATTAACTATGGCTACACCTTC
TRBJ2-3,TRBV27,TRBD2,-,CASSLAERGGQDTQYF,TGTGCCAGCAGTTTAGCGGAGCGGGGGGGCCAAGATACGCAGTATTTT
TRBJ2-7,TRBV30,-,-,CAWAAPMAYEQYF,TGTGCCTGGGCGGCGCCGATGGCCTACGAGCAGTACTTC
TRBJ2-7,TRBV5-6,-,-,CASSWGRTYEQYF,TGTGCCAGCAGCTGGGGGCGAACCTACGAGCAGTACTTC
TRBJ2-7,TRBV6-5,-,-,CASSYRGGIYEQYF,TGTGCCAGCAGTTACCGTGGAGGGATATACGAGCAGTACTTC
TRBJ1-5,TRBV14,TRBD1,-,CASSQDRGDRGQDQPQHF,TGTGCCAGCAGCCAAGATCGAGGTGACAGGGGGCAAGACCAGCCCCAGCATTTT
TRBJ1-3,TRBV19,-,-,CASSPPTGTGNTIYF,TGTGCCAGTAGTCCTCCAACAGGGACCGGAAACACCATATATTTT
TRBJ1-1,TRBV4-3,-,-,CASSQEYRVMNTEAFF,TGCGCCAGCAGCCAAGAGTATCGGGTAATGAACACTGAAGCTTTCTTT
TRBJ1-2,TRBV5-1,-,-,CAPIRSGGYTF,TGCGCCCCCATCAGGTCGGGAGGCTACACCTTC
TRBJ2-5,TRBV29-1,-,-,CSARVGETQYF,TGCAGCGCCAGGGTTGGGGAGACCCAGTACTTC
TRBJ1-1,TRBV7-6,-,-,CATSAGGLTEAFF,TGTGCCACCTCGGCCGGGGGTCTAACTGAAGCTTTCTTT
TRBJ2-3,TRBV7-3,-,-,CASSSLSTDTQYF,TGTGCCAGCAGCTCCCTGAGCACAGATACGCAGTATTTT
TRBJ2-3,TRBV5-1,TRBD2,few,CASSLAGGPTDTQYF,TGCGCCAGCTCCCTGGCGGGGGGCCCCACAGATACGCAGTATTTT
TRBJ1-5,TRBV19,TRBD1,once,CASSLPKGTVADQPQHF,TGTGCCAGTAGTCTCCCTAAGGGGACAGTGGCTGATCAGCCCCAGCATTTT
TRBJ1-4,TRBV6-5,-,-,CASSYPTGGEKLFF,TGTGCCAGCAGTTACCCGACCGGAGGGGAAAAACTGTTTTTT
TRBJ2-7,TRBV5-5,-,-,CASSLEQVGYEQYF,TGTGCCAGCAGCTTGGAACAGGTCGGGTACGAGCAGTACTTC
TRBJ2-5,TRBV9,TRBD2,-,CASSVAPLAGGPGQETQYF,TGTGCCAGCAGCGTAGCTCCACTAGCGGGGGGGCCCGGGCAAGAGACCCAGTACTTC
TRBJ1-5,TRBV21-1,-,few,CASILRGVRDQPQHF,TGTGCCAGCATCTTACGGGGGGTGAGGGATCAGCCCCAGCATTTT
TRBJ2-7,TRBV27,TRBD2,-,CASSLGGVDYEQYF,TGTGCCAGCAGTCTCGGGGGGGTAGACTACGAGCAGTACTTC
TRBJ2-4,TRBV6-6,-,once,CASSHYWGDVNIQYF,TGTGCCAGCAGCCACTATTGGGGGGACGTGAACATTCAGTACTTC
TRBJ1-1,TRBV13,TRBD1,-,CASSSMGQMNTEAFF,TGTGCCAGCAGCTCGATGGGACAGATGAACACTGAAGCTTTCTTT
TRBJ1-3,TRBV28,TRBD1,few,CASSSTGENRNTIYF,TGTGCCAGCAGTAGTACAGGGGAAAATAGAAACACCATATATTTT
TRBJ1-2,TRBV7-2,-,once,CASSLETNYGYTF,TGTGCCAGCAGCTTAGAGACAAACTATGGCTACACCTTC
TRBJ1-2,TRBV28,-,-,CASSLDTNYGYTF,TGTGCCAGCAGTTTAGACACTAACTATGGCTACACCTTC
TRBJ1-3,TRBV9,TRBD1,-,CASSDRDRDPSGNTIYF,TGTGCCAGCAGCGACCGGGACAGGGACCCCTCTGGAAACACCATATATTTT
TRBJ2-1,TRBV7-6,-,-,CASSLFDLRGWGYNEQFF,TGTGCCAGCAGCTTATTCGACCTCCGGGGGTGGGGGTACAATGAGCAGTTCTTC
TRBJ1-3,TRBV9,TRBD1,-,CASSEVGQAINTIYF,TGTGCCAGCAGCGAAGTGGGACAGGCGATAAACACCATATATTTT
TRBJ1-1,TRBV19,TRBD1,few,CASRDRGTEAFF,TGTGCCAGTAGAGACAGGGGCACTGAAGCTTTCTTT
TRBJ1-1,TRBV6-5,TRBD1,few,CASSQNRGNTEAFF,TGTGCCAGCAGCCAAAACAGGGGGAACACTGAAGCTTTCTTT
TRBJ2-1,TRBV5-1,-,-,CASSLAGDTYNEQFF,TGCGCCAGCAGCTTGGCAGGGGACACCTACAATGAGCAGTTCTTC
TRBJ2-7,TRBV30,-,-,CALSPGASEQYF,TGTGCCCTTAGCCCAGGGGCGAGCGAGCAGTACTTC